This T cell receptor (beta chain) was documented in a study of T cell responses to AZD1222 COVID-19 vaccine (dated by TCRdb to 2020 to 2022). Background on the whole study: AZD1222 recipients whose second dose came at about 4 weeks and those whose second dose came at about 12 weeks were combined into one group, since spike-specific TCR depth and breadth did not differ between the two schedules. A total of around 240 trial participants underwent TCR sequencing, of whom under 220 had received two doses of AZD1222 and about 25 had received two doses of the MenACWY control vaccine. Trial participants were enrolled by age into subgroups of 18-55, 56-69 and 70-plus years, and 148, 28 and 57 TCR-sequenced participants, respectively, were included in these subgroups. Overall results and qualifications from the work: Vaccine-associated CD4 TCRs spanned the whole spike protein, with dominant responses in regions 160-218 and 743-854. In the small 56-69-year group, the increase in depth fell short of significance, most likely because of low power. Because no day 14 peak-response samples were available, the repertoires could be characterized only after the peak T cell response. After two AZD1222 doses, both the breadth and the depth of spike-specific TCRs were significantly higher than at day 0 and than in MenACWY recipients. Reportedly, almost half of the unique spike-specific TCRs recognized epitopes lying outside the regions that are mutated in the B.1.351 and B.1.1.7 variants. Only five to seven AZD1222 recipients were SARS-CoV-2 seropositive at baseline, limiting conclusions about previously exposed vaccinees. Participants were mostly white British, with more females than males. The authors suggested clonal diversity may have been underestimated.

The intended sense of this specimen's time point label: baseline before first vaccination. The vaccinee samples were drawn from two UK trials, COV001 and COV002, one of which was a single-blind randomized controlled phase 2/3 trial testing AZD1222 (ChAdOx1 nCoV-19) in healthy adults. Trial participant PBMC samples were collected at day 0 and day 28 after the second dose for TCRbeta chain sequencing. From cysteine to phenylalanine, the CDR3 is 12 amino acids long. CDR3 DNA only is kept here, 36 bases in frame from base 1. As encoded in the germline V gene (reference sequence), CDR1 is GTSNPN while CDR2 is SVGIG. V is shortened by 0 bases, J by 1 base, and the region joining them spans 4 bases. The CDR3 regions of human TCRbeta chains were analyzed by immunosequencing. Processing in the source paper ran as follows. Repertoire TCRs were checked for matches against a reference library of SARS-CoV-2-specific TCRs that had been generated using the MIRA antigen-specificity platform. Breadth was defined as the fraction of unique TCRs that were SARS-CoV-2-associated, and depth was defined as the fraction of total T cells that were SARS-CoV-2-associated. Each spike-specific TCR was assigned to its reactive spike region and to a CD4 or CD8 class using the MIRA data. Log10-transformed breadth and depth values were compared by one-way ANOVA with Sidak's multiple comparisons tests. Imported from immuneACCESS, the table was reduced by TCRdb to in-frame sequences with V and J called. These copies leave out some clones; in studies compared against another copy, an unresolved V gene accounts for under half, and the cause of the remainder is not known. V and J calls and clone size come straight from that table; D and trimming were deduced from the DNA. The table for this sample lists some 120,000 clones; approximately 91% of them were counted only once. Approximately 30% of the sample rests with the top ten.

To note about this clone: Its recognized antigen is unknown. Per-base quality was not reported, and no clone a single base away is much larger than it.

Sequenced here: peripheral blood, sampled on day 0 of AZD1222 vaccination. The sequence is built from TRBV30 and TRBJ2-7, with the D gene not clear enough to name. This clonotype was sampled from an adult in good health. The CDR3 has the sequence CAWSVVSYEQYF. In nucleotides, the sequence is TGTGCCTGGAGTGTCGTGTCCTACGAGCAGTACTTC.